These T cell receptor beta chains were read from a single sample in a study of PD-L1 blockade in urothelial cancer. TCRdb's table, derived via immunoSEQ multiplex PCR, lists solely in-frame clones and lacks some. The sample lists tens of thousands of clones; around 80% were seen once. The specimen comprised PBMCs, sampled around atezolizumab (anti-PD-L1) treatment. The origin of the receptors is a man aged 60-69 years with urothelial cancer. Both conserved end residues are part of each CDR3. A clone size is listed for some rows: how often the clone was seen (once, few, many), or a class if it is expanded.

TRBJ1-5 TRBV30 - CAWSVPGNSNQPQHF
TRBJ1-1 TRBV5-8 - CASSPGQGMGNTEAFF
TRBJ2-1 TRBV28 - CASSWGQGSYNEQFF
TRBJ1-5 TRBV6-6 - CASSSQGLSNQPQHF
TRBJ1-6 TRBV14 - CASSQAKGFYNSPLHF
TRBJ2-3 TRBV25-1 - CASSLGLAHSTDTQYF
TRBJ1-5 TRBV28 - CASSLLDRRSNQPQHF
TRBJ1-1 TRBV11-2 - CASQVFPRDTEAFF
TRBJ2-5 TRBV27 few CASSLNAGTLETQYF
TRBJ2-2 TRBV28 once CASSQPGQGHTGELFF
TRBJ2-7 TRBV19 - CASSTGQSYEQYF
TRBJ2-3 TRBV11-2 - CASRPSGSTDTQYF
TRBJ2-7 TRBV6-1 - CASSRDRESYEQYF
TRBJ2-5 TRBV30 - CAWSLPGWGEETQYF
TRBJ2-7 TRBV18 - CASSQQVPAAEQYF
TRBJ2-2 TRBV6-5 - CASSYGEGGIRELFF
TRBJ1-1 TRBV29-1 - CSVGGLAEAFF
TRBJ2-7 TRBV5-8 - CASSLRAGPTYEQYF
TRBJ1-2 TRBV7-9 - CASSLHAGQGANYGYTF
TRBJ1-1 TRBV29-1 - CSVVSGGITEAFF
TRBJ2-3 TRBV29-1 - CSVGRLFRESTDTQYF
TRBJ2-2 TRBV4-1 - CASSQMGQNTGELFF
TRBJ1-1 TRBV21-1 - CASSKGSQGNMNTEAFF
TRBJ2-2 TRBV4-2 - CASSLWESNTGELFF
TRBJ2-3 TRBV4-2 - CASSQAPSGGASTDTQYF
TRBJ1-4 TRBV4-1 few CASSGTEGSEKLFF
TRBJ2-1 TRBV7-9 - CASSPDRTSGYDEQFF